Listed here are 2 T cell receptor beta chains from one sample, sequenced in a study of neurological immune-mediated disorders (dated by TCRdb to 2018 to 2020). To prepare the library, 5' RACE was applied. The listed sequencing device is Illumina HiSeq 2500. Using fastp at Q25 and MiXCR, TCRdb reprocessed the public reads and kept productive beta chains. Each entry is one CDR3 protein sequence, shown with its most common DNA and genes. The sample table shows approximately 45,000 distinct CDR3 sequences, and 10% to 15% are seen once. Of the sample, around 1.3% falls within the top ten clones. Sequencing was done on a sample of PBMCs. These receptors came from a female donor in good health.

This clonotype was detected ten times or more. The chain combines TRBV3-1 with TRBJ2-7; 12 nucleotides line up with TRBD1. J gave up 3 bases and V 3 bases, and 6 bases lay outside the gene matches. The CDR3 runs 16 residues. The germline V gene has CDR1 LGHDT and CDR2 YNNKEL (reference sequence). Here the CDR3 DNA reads TGTGCCAGCAGCCATCCCGGGACAGGGGGCATCTACGAGCAGTACTTC. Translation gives CASSHPGTGGIYEQYF.

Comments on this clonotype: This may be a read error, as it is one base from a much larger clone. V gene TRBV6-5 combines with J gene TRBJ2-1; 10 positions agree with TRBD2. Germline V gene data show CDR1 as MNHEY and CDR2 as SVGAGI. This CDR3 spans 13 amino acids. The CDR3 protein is CATLAGSYNERFF. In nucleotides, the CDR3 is TGTGCCACACTAGCGGGATCCTACAATGAGCGGTTCTTC.